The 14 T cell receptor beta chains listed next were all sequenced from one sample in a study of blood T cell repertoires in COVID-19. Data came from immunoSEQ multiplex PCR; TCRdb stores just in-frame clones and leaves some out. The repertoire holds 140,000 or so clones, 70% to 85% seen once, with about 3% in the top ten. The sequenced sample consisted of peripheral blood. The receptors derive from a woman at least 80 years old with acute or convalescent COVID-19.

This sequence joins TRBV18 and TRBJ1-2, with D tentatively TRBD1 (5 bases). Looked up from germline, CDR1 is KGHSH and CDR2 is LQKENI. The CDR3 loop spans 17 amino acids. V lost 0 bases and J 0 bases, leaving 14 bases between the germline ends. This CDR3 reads CASSPPSTGAANYGYTF. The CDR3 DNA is TGTGCCAGCTCACCACCCTCTACAGGCGCCGCTAACTATGGCTACACCTTC.

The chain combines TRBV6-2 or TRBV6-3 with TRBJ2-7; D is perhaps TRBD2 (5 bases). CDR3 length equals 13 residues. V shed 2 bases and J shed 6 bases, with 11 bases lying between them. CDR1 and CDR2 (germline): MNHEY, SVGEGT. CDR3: CASSYDLRGEQYF. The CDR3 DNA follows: TGTGCCAGCAGTTACGACCTCCGGGGCGAGCAGTACTTC.

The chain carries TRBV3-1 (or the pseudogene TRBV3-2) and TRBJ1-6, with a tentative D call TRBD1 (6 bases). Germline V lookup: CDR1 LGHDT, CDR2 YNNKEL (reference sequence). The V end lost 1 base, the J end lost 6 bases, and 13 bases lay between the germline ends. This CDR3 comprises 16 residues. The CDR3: CASSQVSGTPNSPLHF. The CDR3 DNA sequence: TGTGCCAGCAGCCAAGTTTCCGGGACACCTAATTCACCCCTCCACTTT.

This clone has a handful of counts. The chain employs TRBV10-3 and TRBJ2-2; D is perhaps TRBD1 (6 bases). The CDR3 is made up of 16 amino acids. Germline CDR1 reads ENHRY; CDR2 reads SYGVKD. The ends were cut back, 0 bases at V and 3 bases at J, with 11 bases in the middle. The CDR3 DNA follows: TGTGCCATCAGTGAGTCAGGCCGGACAGACACCGGGGAGCTGTTTTTT. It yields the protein CAISESGRTDTGELFF.

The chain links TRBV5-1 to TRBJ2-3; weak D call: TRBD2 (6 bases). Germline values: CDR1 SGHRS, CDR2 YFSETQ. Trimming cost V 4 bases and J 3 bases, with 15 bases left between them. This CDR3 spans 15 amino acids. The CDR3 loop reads CASSLPQLATDTQYF. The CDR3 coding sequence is TGCGCCAGCAGCCTCCCTCAGCTAGCGACAGATACGCAGTATTTT.

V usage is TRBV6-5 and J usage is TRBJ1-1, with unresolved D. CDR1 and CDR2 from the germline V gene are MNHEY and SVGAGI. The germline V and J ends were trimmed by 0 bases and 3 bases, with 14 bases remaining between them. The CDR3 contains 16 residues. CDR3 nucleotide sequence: TGTGCCAGCAGTTACTCGATTTACGGCGGCCACACTGAAGCTTTCTTT. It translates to CASSYSIYGGHTEAFF.

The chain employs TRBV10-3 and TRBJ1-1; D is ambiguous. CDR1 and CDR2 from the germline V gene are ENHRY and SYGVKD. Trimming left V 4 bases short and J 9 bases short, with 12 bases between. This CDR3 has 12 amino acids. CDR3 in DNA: TGTGCCATCAGTGGGGCGGGGTCCCAAGCTTTCTTT. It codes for CAISGAGSQAFF.

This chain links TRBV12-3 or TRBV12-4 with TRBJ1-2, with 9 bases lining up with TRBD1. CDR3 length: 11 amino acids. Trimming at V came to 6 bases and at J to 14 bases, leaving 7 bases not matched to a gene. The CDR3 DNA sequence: TGTGCCAGCAGAGAGAGGGACAGGGTAACCTTC. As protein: CASRERDRVTF.

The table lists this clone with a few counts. CDR3 loop: CASSVRLLNTEAFF. Written as DNA, the CDR3 is TGTGCCAGCTCAGTCAGGCTGCTGAACACTGAAGCTTTCTTT. The chain recombines TRBV2 with TRBJ1-1; D is undetermined. CDR3 size: 14 residues. CDR1 and CDR2 (germline): SNHLY, FYNNEI. Trimming shortened V by 8 bases and J by 0 bases, and 13 bases separated the two germline ends.

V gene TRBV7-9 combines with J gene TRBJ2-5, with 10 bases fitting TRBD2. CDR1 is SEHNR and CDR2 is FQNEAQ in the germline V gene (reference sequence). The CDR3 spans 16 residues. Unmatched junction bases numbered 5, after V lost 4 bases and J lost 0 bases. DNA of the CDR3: TGTGCCAGCAGCTCTGCTAGCGGGGGAGACCAAGAGACCCAGTACTTC. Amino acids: CASSSASGGDQETQYF.

The CDR3: CASSQASGGVTGELFF. CDR3 sequence (DNA): TGCGCCAGCAGCCAAGCATCGGGGGGCGTCACCGGGGAGCTGTTTTTT. V usage is TRBV4-1 and J usage is TRBJ2-2; D might be TRBD2 (7 bases). Trimming shortened V by 1 base and J by 4 bases, and 13 bases separated the two germline ends. The CDR3 is 16 residues long. The germline V gene has CDR1 MGHRA and CDR2 YSYEKL.

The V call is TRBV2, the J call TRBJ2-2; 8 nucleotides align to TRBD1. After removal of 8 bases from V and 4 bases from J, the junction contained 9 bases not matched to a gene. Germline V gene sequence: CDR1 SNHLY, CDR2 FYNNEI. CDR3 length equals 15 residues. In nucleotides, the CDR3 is TGTGCCAGCGGAATGACAGGGGCGGGCACCGGGGAGCTGTTTTTT. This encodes CASGMTGAGTGELFF.

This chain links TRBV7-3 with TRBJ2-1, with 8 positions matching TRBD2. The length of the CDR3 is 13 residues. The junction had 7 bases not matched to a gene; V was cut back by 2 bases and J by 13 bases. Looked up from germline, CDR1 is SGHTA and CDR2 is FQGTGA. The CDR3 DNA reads TGTGCCAGCAGCTTATCGAGGAGCGGGGGACAGTTCTTC. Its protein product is CASSLSRSGGQFF.

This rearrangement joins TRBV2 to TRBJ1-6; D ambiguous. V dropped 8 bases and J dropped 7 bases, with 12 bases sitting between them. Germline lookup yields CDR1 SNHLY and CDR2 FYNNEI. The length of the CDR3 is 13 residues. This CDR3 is CASASELNSPLHF. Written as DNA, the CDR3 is TGTGCCAGCGCGTCAGAACTAAATTCACCCCTCCACTTT.